This T cell receptor beta chain was recovered during a study of T cell changes during pregnancy in multiple sclerosis. The table came from immunoSEQ multiplex PCR; TCRdb's copy has only in-frame clones and leaves some out. The sample lists 65,000 to 90,000 clones, 80% to 95% occurring once. The CDR3 is made up of 16 amino acids. Germline V lookup: CDR1 LNHDA, CDR2 SQIVND (reference sequence). V trimming: 6 bases; J trimming: 3 bases; junction bases outside the gene matches: 12. The genes are TRBV19 and TRBJ2-5; 8 bases map to TRBD1. The TCR comes from a female donor with multiple sclerosis, enrolled in a pregnancy study. Specimen: CD4+ T cells from peripheral blood mononuclear cells, collected after pregnancy. CDR3 region: CASSAPGQEIEETQYF. CDR3 DNA: TGTGCCAGTAGCGCACCGGGACAGGAGATCGAAGAGACCCAGTACTTC.